This T cell receptor beta chain was profiled in a study of STAT3 mutations in large granular lymphocyte leukemia. On the study more broadly: Roughly half the longitudinally sequenced T-LGLL patients had canonical STAT3 mutations. Immunosuppressive therapy was given to more than half of T-LGLL patients.

There are 13 residues in the CDR3. Trimming cost V 6 bases and J 4 bases, with 10 bases left between them. CDR1 and CDR2 from the germline V gene are MNHEY and SMNVEV (reference sequence). A remark on this clone: The antigen remains undetermined.

TCRdb's table, derived via immunoSEQ multiplex PCR, lists solely in-frame clones and lacks some. The table records under 9,500 clones, 91% of them present only once. Findings and caveats of the study: Differing intervals and regimens complicate linking therapy response to clone burden. In several patients, dominant TCR clone burden exceeded STAT3 mutant burden, suggesting STAT3 mutation arose secondarily. Every T-LGLL patient had at least one immunodominant TCRbeta clonotype.

The J gene is TRBJ1-5, the V gene TRBV27; D uncertain. The sequencing sample was made of peripheral blood mononuclear cells. This sequence was found in a man aged 45-65 years with T-cell large granular lymphocyte leukemia. Some clones in this sample may be carry-over from other donors' samples. The CDR3 nucleotides read TGTGCCAGCAGCCGGGAGGTAAATCAGCCCCAGCATTTT. Translation: CASSREVNQPQHF.